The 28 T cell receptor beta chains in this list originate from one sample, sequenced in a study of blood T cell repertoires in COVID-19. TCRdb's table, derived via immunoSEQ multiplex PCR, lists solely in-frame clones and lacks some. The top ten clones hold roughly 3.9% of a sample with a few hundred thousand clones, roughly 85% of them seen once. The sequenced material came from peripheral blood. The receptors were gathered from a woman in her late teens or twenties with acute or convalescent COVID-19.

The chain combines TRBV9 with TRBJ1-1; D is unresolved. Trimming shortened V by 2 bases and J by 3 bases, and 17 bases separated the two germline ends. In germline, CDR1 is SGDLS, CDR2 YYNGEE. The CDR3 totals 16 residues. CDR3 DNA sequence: TGTGCCAGCAGCGTTAGCATCCGGGGTAGCGACACTGAAGCTTTCTTT. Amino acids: CASSVSIRGSDTEAFF.

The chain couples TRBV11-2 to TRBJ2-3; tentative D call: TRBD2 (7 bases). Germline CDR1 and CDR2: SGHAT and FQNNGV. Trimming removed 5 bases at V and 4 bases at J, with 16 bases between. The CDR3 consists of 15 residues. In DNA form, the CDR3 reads TGTGCCAGCAGCACTCCGGGGGGCGAGGCAGATACGCAGTATTTT. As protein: CASSTPGGEADTQYF.

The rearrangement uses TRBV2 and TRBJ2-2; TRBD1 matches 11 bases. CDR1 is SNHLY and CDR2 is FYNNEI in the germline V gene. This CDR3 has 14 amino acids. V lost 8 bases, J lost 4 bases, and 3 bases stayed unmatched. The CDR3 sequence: CASLGQGATGELFF. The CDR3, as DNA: TGTGCCAGCTTAGGACAGGGGGCCACCGGGGAGCTGTTTTTT.

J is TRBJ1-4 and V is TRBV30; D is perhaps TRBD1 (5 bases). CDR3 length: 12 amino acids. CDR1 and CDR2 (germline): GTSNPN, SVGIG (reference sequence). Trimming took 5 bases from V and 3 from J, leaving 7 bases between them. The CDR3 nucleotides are TGTGCCTGGCGACAGTCTAATGAAAAACTGTTTTTT. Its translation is CAWRQSNEKLFF.

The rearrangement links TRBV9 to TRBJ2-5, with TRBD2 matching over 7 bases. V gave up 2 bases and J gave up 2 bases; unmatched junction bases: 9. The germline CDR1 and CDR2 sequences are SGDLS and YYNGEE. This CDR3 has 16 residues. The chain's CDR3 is CASSVGAGQPQETQYF. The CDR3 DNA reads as TGTGCCAGCAGCGTCGGAGCGGGGCAGCCTCAAGAGACCCAGTACTTC.

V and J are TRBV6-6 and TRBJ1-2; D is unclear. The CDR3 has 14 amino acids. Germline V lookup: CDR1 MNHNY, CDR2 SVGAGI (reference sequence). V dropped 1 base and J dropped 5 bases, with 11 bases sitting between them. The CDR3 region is CASSYYAGAYGYTF. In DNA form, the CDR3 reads TGTGCCAGCAGTTACTACGCCGGAGCTTATGGCTACACCTTC.

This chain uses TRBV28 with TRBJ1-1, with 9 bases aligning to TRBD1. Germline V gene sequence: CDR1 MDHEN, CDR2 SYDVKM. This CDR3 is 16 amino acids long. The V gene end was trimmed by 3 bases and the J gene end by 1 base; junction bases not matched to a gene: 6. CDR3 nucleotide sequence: TGTGCCAGCAGTTTTACAGGGGGCCTCGGGAACACTGAAGCTTTCTTT. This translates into CASSFTGGLGNTEAFF.

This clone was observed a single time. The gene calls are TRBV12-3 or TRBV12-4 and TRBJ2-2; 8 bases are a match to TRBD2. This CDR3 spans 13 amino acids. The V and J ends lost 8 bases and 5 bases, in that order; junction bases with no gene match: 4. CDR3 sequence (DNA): TGTGCCAGCCGCCGGGGGGGAACCGGGGAGCTGTTTTTT. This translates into CASRRGGTGELFF.

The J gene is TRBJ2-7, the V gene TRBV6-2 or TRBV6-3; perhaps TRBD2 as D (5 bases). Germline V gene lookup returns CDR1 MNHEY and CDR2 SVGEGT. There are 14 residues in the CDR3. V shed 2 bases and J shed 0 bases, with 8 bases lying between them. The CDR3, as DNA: TGTGCCAGCAGTTACAGAGCGGACTCCTACGAGCAGTACTTC. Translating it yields CASSYRADSYEQYF.

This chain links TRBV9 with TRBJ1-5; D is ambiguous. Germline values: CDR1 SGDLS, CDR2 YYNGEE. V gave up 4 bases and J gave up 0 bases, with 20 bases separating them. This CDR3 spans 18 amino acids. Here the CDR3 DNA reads TGTGCCAGCAGCCCACTCTGGCCCCAGGAATATAGCAATCAGCCCCAGCATTTT. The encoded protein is CASSPLWPQEYSNQPQHF.

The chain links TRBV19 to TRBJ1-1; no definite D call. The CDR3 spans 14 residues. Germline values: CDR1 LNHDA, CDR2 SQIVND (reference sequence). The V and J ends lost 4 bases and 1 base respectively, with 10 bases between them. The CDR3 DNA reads TGTGCCAGTAGTACTCAGGCGGGGAACACTGAAGCTTTCTTT. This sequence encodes CASSTQAGNTEAFF.

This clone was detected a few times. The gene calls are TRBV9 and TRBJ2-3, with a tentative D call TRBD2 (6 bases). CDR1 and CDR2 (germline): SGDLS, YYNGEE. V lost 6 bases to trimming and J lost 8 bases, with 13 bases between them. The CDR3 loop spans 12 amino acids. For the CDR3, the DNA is TGTGCCAGCATGAGAGAGGGAGGTACGCAGTATTTT. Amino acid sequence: CASMREGGTQYF.

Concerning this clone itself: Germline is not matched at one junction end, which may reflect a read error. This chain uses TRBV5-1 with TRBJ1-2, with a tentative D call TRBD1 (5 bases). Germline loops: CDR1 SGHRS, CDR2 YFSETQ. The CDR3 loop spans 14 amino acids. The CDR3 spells CASGPDRPNSGYTF. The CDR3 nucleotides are TGCGCCAGCGGCCCCGACAGACCTAACTCTGGCTACACCTTC.

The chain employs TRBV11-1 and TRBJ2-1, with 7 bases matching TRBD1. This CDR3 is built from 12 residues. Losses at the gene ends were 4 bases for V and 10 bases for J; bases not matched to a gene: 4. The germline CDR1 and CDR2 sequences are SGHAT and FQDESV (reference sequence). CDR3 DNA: TGTGCCAGCAGCTCTCAGGGGGTGGAGCAGTTCTTC. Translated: CASSSQGVEQFF.

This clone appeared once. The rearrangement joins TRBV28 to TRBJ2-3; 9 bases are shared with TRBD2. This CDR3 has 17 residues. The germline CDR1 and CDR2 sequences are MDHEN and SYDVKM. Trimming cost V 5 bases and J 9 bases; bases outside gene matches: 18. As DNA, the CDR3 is TGTGCCAGCAGTACCCTCATAGCGGGAGCTAAATTATTCACGCAGTATTTT. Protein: CASSTLIAGAKLFTQYF.

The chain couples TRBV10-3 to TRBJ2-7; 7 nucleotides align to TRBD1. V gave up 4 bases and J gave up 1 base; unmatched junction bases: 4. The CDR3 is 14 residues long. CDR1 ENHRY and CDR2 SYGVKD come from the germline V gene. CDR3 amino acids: CAISATTGSYEQYF. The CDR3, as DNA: TGTGCCATCAGTGCCACGACAGGGTCCTACGAGCAGTACTTC.

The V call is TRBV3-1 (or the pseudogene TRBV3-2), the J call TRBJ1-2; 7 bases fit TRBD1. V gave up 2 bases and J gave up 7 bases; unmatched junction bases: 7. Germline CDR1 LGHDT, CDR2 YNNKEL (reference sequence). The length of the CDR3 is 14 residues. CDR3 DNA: TGTGCCAGCAGCCAAATCGACAGGGCGAGTGGCTACACCTTC. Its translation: CASSQIDRASGYTF.

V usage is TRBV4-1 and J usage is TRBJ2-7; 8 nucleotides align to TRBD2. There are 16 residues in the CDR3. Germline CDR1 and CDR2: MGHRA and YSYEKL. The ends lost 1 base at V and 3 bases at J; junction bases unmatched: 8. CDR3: CASSQGVAGSNYEQYF. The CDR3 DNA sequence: TGCGCCAGCAGCCAAGGTGTAGCGGGGTCCAACTACGAGCAGTACTTC.

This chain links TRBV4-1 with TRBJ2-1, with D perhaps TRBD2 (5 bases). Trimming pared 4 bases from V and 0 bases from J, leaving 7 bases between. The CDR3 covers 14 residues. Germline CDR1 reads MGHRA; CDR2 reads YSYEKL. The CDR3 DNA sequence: TGCGCCAGCAGCCTAGGGAGCTCCTACAATGAGCAGTTCTTC. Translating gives CASSLGSSYNEQFF.

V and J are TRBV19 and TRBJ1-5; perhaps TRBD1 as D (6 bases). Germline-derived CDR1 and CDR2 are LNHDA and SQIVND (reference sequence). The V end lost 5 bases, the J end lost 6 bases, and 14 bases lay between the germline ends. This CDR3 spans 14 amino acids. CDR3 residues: CASSLTGSGQPQHF. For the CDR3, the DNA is TGTGCCAGTAGTCTCACAGGGTCGGGTCAGCCCCAGCATTTT. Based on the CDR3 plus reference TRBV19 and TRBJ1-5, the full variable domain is DGGITQSPKYLFRKEGQNVTLSCEQNLNHDAMYWYRQDPGQGLRLIYYSQIVNDFQKGDIAEGYSVSREKKESFPLTVTSAQKNPTAFYLCASSLTGSGQPQHFGDGTRLSIL.

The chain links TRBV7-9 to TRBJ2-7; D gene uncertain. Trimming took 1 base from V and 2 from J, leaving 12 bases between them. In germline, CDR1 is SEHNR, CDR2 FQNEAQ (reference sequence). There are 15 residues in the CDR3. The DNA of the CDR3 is TGTGCCAGCAGCTTAGTGGCAGGCACGGCCTACGAGCAGTACTTC. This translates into CASSLVAGTAYEQYF.

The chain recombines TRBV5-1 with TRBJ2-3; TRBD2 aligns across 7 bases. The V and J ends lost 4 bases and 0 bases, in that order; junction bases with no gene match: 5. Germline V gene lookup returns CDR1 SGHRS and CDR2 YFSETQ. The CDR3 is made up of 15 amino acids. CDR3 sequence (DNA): TGCGCCAGCAGCCTGGTAGCGGGTAGCACAGATACGCAGTATTTT. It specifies CASSLVAGSTDTQYF. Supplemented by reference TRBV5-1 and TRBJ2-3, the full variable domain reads KAGVTQTPRYLIKTRGQQVTLSCSPISGHRSVSWYQQTPGQGLQFLFEYFSETQRNKGNFPGRFSGRQFSNSRSEMNVSTLELGDSALYLCASSLVAGSTDTQYFGPGTRLTVL.

The CDR3 nucleotides are TGTGCCAGTACCAGGGGGAAAACCCCGAACACCGGGGAGCTGTTTTTT. Its translation is CASTRGKTPNTGELFF. The V and J genes are TRBV19 and TRBJ2-2; TRBD1 matches at 7 bases. V trimming: 7 bases; J trimming: 0 bases; junction bases outside the gene matches: 8. The CDR3 sequence is 16 residues long. CDR1 and CDR2 from the germline V gene are LNHDA and SQIVND (reference sequence).

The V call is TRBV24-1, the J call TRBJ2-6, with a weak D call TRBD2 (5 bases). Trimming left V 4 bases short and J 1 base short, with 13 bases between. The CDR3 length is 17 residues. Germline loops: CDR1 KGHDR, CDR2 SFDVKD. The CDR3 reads CATSELGRPSGANVLTF. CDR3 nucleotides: TGTGCCACCAGTGAACTAGGACGGCCTTCTGGGGCCAACGTCCTGACTTTC.

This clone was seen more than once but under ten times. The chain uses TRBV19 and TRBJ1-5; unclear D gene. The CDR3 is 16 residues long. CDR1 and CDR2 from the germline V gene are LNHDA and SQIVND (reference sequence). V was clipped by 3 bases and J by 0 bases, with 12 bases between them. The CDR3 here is CASSIRSVDSNQPQHF. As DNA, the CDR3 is TGTGCCAGTAGTATCCGCAGCGTCGATAGCAATCAGCCCCAGCATTTT.

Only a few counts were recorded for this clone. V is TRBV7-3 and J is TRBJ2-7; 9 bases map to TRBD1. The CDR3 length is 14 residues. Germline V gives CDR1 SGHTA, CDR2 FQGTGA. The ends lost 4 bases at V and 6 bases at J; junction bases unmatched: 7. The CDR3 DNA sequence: TGTGCCAGCAGCTCCGGACAGGGGTCGAGCGAGCAGTACTTC. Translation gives CASSSGQGSSEQYF. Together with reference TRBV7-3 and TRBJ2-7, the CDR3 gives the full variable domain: GAGVSQTPSNKVTEKGKYVELRCDPISGHTALYWYRQSLGQGPEFLIYFQGTGAADDSGLPNDRFFAVRPEGSVSTLKIQRTERGDSAVYLCASSSGQGSSEQYFGPGTRLTVT.

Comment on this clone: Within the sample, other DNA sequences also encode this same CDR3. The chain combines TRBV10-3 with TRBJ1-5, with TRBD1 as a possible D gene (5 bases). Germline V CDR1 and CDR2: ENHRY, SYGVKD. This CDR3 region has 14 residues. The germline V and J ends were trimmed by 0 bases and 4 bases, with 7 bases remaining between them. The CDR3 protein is CAISESGQNQPQHF. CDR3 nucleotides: TGTGCCATCAGTGAGTCGGGGCAAAATCAGCCCCAGCATTTT.

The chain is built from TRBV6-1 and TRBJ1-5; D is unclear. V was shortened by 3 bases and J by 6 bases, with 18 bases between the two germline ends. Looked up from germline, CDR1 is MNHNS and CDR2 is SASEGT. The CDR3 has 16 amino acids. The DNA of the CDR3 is TGTGCCAGCAGTGATCTACAGCCCTATCTCGGTCAGCCCCAGCATTTT. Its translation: CASSDLQPYLGQPQHF.